This TCR beta chain was recovered during a study of T cell changes during pregnancy in multiple sclerosis. Method: immunoSEQ multiplex PCR; TCRdb's copy keeps in-frame clones and lacks some. The sample includes about 47,000 clones, about 90% of them seen just once. The CDR3 runs to 14 residues. Unmatched junction bases numbered 6, after V lost 5 bases and J lost 6 bases. Germline V CDR1 and CDR2: WSHSY, SAAADI. The specimen comprised peripheral blood, sampled in the first trimester of pregnancy. The chain employs TRBV10-2 and TRBJ1-5, with TRBD1 identical over 8 bases. This TCR came from a female donor with multiple sclerosis, enrolled in a pregnancy study. The CDR3: CASSSSGGVQPQHF. CDR3 DNA: TGCGCCAGCAGTTCTTCAGGGGGCGTTCAGCCCCAGCATTTT.